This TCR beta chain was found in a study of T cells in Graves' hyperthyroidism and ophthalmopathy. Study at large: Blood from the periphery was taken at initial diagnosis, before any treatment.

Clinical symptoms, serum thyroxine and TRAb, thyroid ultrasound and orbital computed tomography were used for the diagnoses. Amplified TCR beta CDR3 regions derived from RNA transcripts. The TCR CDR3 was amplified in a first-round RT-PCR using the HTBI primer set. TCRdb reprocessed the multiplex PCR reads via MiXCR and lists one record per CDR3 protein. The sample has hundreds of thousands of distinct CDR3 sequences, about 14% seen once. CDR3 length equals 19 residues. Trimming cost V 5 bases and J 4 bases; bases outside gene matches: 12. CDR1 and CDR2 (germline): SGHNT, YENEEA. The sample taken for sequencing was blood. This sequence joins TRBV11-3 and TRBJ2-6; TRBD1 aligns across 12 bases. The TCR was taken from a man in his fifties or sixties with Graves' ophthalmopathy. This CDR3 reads CASSPRRGQGAPGANVLTF. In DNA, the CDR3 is TGTGCCAGCAGCCCCCGCCGGGGACAGGGGGCTCCAGGGGCCAACGTCCTGACTTTC. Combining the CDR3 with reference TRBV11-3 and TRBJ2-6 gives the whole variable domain EAGVVQSPRYKIIEKKQPVAFWCNPISGHNTLYWYLQNLGQGPELLIRYENEEAVDDSQLPKDRFSAERLKGVDSTLKIQPAELGDSAVYLCASSPRRGQGAPGANVLTFGAGSRLTVL.